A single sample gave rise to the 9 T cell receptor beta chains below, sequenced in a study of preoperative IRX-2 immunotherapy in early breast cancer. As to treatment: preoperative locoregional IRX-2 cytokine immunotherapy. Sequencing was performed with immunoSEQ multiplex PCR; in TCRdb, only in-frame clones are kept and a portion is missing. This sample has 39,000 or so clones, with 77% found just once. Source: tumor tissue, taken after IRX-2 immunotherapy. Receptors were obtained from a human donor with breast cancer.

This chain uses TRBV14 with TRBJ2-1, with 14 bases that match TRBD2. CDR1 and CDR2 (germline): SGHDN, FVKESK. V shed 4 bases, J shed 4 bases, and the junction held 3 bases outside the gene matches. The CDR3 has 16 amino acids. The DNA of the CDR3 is TGTGCCAGCAGCCCGGGGACTAGCGGGAGATACAATGAGCAGTTCTTC. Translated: CASSPGTSGRYNEQFF.

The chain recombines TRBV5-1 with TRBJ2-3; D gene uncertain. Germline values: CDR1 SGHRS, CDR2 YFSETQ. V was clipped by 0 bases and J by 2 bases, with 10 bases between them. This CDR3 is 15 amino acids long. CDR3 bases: TGCGCCAGCAGCTTGGATGGGGTTCCCACAGATACGCAGTATTTT. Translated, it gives CASSLDGVPTDTQYF.

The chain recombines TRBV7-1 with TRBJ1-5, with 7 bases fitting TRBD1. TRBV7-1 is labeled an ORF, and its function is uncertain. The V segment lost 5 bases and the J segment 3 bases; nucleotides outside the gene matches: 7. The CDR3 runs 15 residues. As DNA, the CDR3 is TGTGCCAGCAGCCCAGGGGGAGGGACCAATCAGCCCCAGCATTTT. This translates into CASSPGGGTNQPQHF.

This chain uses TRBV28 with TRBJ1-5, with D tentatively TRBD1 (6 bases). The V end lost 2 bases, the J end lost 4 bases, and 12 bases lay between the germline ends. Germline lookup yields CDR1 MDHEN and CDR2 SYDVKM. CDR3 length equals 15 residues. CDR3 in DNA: TGTGCCAGCAGTTTAACTACGGGGGCAAATCAGCCCCAGCATTTT. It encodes CASSLTTGANQPQHF.

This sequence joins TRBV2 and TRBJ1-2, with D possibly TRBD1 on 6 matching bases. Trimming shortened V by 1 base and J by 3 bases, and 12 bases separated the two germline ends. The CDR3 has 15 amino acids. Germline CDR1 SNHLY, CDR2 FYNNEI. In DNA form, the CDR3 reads TGTGCCAGCAGTGAAGAGGCAGGGGCGTACTATGGCTACACCTTC. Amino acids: CASSEEAGAYYGYTF.

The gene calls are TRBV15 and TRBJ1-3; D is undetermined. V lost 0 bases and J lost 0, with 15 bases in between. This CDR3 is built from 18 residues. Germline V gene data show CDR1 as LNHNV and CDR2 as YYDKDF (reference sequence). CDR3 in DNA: TGTGCCACCAGCAGAGATCCCCCCCGACGGTTCTCTGGAAACACCATATATTTT. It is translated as CATSRDPPRRFSGNTIYF.

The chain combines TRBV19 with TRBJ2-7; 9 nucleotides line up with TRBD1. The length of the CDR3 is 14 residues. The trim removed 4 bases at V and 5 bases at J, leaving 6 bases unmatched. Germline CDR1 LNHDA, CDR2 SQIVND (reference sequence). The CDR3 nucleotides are TGTGCCAGTAGTACACAGGGGGCTCTGAACGAGCAGTACTTC. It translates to CASSTQGALNEQYF. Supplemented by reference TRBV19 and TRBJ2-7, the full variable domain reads DGGITQSPKYLFRKEGQNVTLSCEQNLNHDAMYWYRQDPGQGLRLIYYSQIVNDFQKGDIAEGYSVSREKKESFPLTVTSAQKNPTAFYLCASSTQGALNEQYFGPGTRLTVT.

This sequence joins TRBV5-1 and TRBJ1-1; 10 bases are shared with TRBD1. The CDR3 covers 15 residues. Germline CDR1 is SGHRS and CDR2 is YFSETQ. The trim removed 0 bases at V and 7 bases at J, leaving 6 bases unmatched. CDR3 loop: CASSLAVTGGDEAFF. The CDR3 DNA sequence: TGCGCCAGCAGCTTGGCCGTGACAGGGGGCGATGAAGCTTTCTTT.

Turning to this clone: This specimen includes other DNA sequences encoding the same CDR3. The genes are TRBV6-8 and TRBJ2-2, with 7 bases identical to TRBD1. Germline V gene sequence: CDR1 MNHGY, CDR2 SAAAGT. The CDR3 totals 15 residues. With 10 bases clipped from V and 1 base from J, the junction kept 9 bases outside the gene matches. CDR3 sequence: CAIRGDRENTGELFF. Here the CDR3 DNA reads TGTGCCATCAGGGGTGACAGGGAGAACACCGGGGAGCTGTTTTTT.